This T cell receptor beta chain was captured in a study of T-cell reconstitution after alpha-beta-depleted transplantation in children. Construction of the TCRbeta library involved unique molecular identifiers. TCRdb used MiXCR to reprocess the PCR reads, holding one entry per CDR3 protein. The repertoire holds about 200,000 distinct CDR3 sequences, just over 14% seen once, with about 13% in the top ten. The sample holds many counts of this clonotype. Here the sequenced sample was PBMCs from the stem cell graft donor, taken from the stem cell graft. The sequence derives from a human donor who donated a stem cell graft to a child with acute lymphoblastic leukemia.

For the CDR3, the DNA is TGTGCCAGCGGGTACGAGCAGTACTTC. This encodes CASGYEQYF. The chain links TRBV6-2 or TRBV6-3 to TRBJ2-7; no clear D gene. V gave up 8 bases and J gave up 4 bases, with 3 bases separating them. Germline CDR1 is MNHEY and CDR2 is SVGEGT. This CDR3 comprises 9 residues.